This TCR beta chain stems from a study of blood T cell repertoires in COVID-19 (dated by TCRdb to the early 2020s). Regarding the complete study: Collaborator samples came from the United States, Italy and Spain and covered acute and convalescent phases of COVID-19. The prospective study material was composed of cDNA or gDNA derived from T cells, B-cell-depleted T cells, or PBMCs. The samples were drawn from two sources: the first 160 participants of the ongoing ImmuneRACE study, and 1,254 subjects contributed by 6 global collaborators. A freely available public database, intended as a resource for researchers studying the immune response to SARS-CoV-2, is where the repertoires were released. Nearly every sample came with metadata listing a de-identified subject ID, COVID-19 status, age in years and sex. Where available, HLA class I and class II types were taken from metadata supplied by the sample provider and were not determined by assay-based typing. The dataset comprised deeply sampled blood TCRbeta repertoires from subjects exposed to, actively infected with, or recovered from COVID-19.

V was cut back by 1 base and J by 7 bases, leaving a gap of 11 bases between them. The germline V gene gives CDR1 as KGHSH and CDR2 as LQKENI. From its cysteine to its phenylalanine, the CDR3 spans 13 amino acids. The sequence is cut down to CDR3 DNA, 39 bases in frame from base 1. Overall study outcomes, separate from this receptor: The amount of clinical and demographic metadata varied by source and participant and was provided uncurated.

The collaborating institutions used their own protocols to collect whole blood in K2EDTA tubes. For TCRbeta analysis, collaborators shipped samples as frozen whole blood, isolated PBMCs, or DNA extracted from either of those sample types. TCRbeta CDR3 regions were amplified from genomic DNA by means of the immunoSEQ Assay, a bias-controlled multiplex PCR. On the study's bioinformatics: Nucleated cell counts per sample were estimated from amplification of reference gene primers within the assay. To quantify the absolute abundance of each unique TCRbeta CDR3 rearrangement, sequence reads were collapsed and filtered. For each sample, productive Simpson clonality was calculated as the square root of Simpson's diversity index across productive rearrangements. TCRdb carries this immuneACCESS record with in-frame sequences only. Its versions omit some clonotypes, under half of them owing to an unresolved V gene in the studies checked, with the rest unexplained. The V and J calls and clone size were taken over from that table, and D and trimming were inferred from the DNA. The sample table holds 250,000 or so clones, of which roughly 89% were seen once. The ten most abundant clones make up under 3.5% of the sample.

Of note for this clone: Its target antigen remains unknown. There are no base qualities to consult, and no much larger clone falls within one base.

The V and J segments used are TRBV18 and TRBJ2-7; no D gene call is confident. This TCR derives from a woman in her thirties with active or convalescent COVID-19. The sample was peripheral blood. Read as DNA, the sequence is TGTGCCAGCTCACCACGTCTCCTTTCGGAGCAGTACTTC. The resulting protein is CASSPRLLSEQYF.